There are many counts of the clone carrying this T cell receptor (beta chain). The data are from a study of identical twins. There are 12 residues in the CDR3. Looked up from germline, CDR1 is SGDLS and CDR2 is YYNGEE. V lost 0 bases and J 15 bases, leaving 13 bases between the germline ends. Template switching supplied a universal primer site; unique molecular identifiers were carried on the cDNA. TCRdb independently ran MiXCR on the 5' RACE reads; one entry per CDR3 protein. The sample contains about 700,000 distinct CDR3 sequences, 5.5% to 6.5% of which appear only once. Sequencing was performed on naive T cells sorted from blood. This chain links TRBV9 with TRBJ2-1; D gene unclear. This TCR was sampled from a man aged 18 to 30 in good health. DNA of the CDR3: TGTGCCAGCAGCGTAGTTGGCAGTTGGCCGTTCTTC. Translating gives CASSVVGSWPFF.